These 12 T cell receptor beta chains came from one sample sequenced in a study of regulatory T cells in long-lasting Graves disease. The time point is: newly diagnosed GD, antithyroid drugs for less than 3 months. Scientists built the TCR library using RNA that was extracted from PBMCs. According to the study, TCR beta libraries were built with iRepertoire HTBI primers and CDR3-region Arm-PCR. Via MiXCR, TCRdb re-called the multiplex PCR reads, giving one row per CDR3 protein. Of 200,000 to 300,000 distinct CDR3 sequences detected, 20% to 25% appear once; the ten largest clones hold 14%. Source: peripheral blood mononuclear cells (PBMCs), taken at new diagnosis, from a patient treated with antithyroid drugs. The receptors originated from a female donor with Graves disease.

This clonotype showed up many times. The rearrangement joins TRBV28 to TRBJ2-5; perhaps TRBD2 as D (6 bases). This CDR3 region has 15 residues. V lost 6 bases to trimming and J lost 1 base, with 15 bases between them. Germline CDR1 MDHEN, CDR2 SYDVKM. The DNA for the CDR3 is TGTGCCAGCAGCCCCTCGGGTAGCGGCCAAGAGACCCAGTACTTC. Translation: CASSPSGSGQETQYF.

This clonotype has just a few counts. V and J are TRBV24-1 and TRBJ2-6; tentative D call: TRBD1 (5 bases). CDR1 KGHDR and CDR2 SFDVKD come from the germline V gene. V shed 3 bases and J shed 4 bases, with 12 bases lying between them. The CDR3 is 16 amino acids. The CDR3 DNA reads as TGTGCCACCAGTGATCAGGGTGTCGGAGGGGCCAACGTCCTGACTTTC. This sequence encodes CATSDQGVGGANVLTF.

This clonotype has at least ten counts. J is TRBJ1-3 and V is TRBV11-2, with D possibly matching TRBD1 (6 bases). The CDR3 is 15 residues long. Per germline, CDR1 SGHAT and CDR2 FQNNGV. The germline V and J ends were trimmed by 5 bases and 2 bases, with 13 bases remaining between them. CDR3 nucleotide sequence: TGTGCCAGCAGCCAAATAGGGACAACTGGAAACACCATATATTTT. Residues: CASSQIGTTGNTIYF.

About this clonotype itself: This sequence is one base from a far larger clone and is likely a read error. The chain employs TRBV11-2 and TRBJ2-4; D gene uncertain. Germline assignment: CDR1 SGHAT and CDR2 FQNNGV. This CDR3 has 15 amino acids. The CDR3 nucleotides are TGTGCCAGCAGCTCCCCCGAGGTGGGTGACAATGAGCAGTCCTTC. This encodes CASSSPEVGDNEQSF.

This clonotype appeared many times. The chain couples TRBV18 to TRBJ2-4, with TRBD2 as a possible D gene (6 bases). Trimming stripped 6 bases from V and 5 bases from J, with 17 bases between. The germline V gene encodes CDR1 KGHSH and CDR2 LQKENI. The CDR3 spans 15 residues. CDR3 loop: CASSLLRTGENIQYF. The CDR3 bases are TGTGCCAGCTCCCTACTCAGGACGGGGGAAAACATTCAGTACTTC.

On this clonotype itself: This likely stems from a read error, as it lies one base from a far larger clone. The chain uses TRBV11-2 and TRBJ2-5, with a tentative D call TRBD1 (6 bases). The end of the DNA fits TRBJ2-7 better, so the J call may be wrong. CDR1 and CDR2 (germline): SGHAT, FQNNGV. The CDR3 runs to 14 residues. The CDR3: CASNLGGSAYEQYF. CDR3 in DNA: TGTGCCAGCAACTTAGGGGGATCGGCATACGAGCAGTACTTC.

This clonotype was seen at least ten times. The gene calls are TRBV5-1 and TRBJ2-1; D is undetermined. V was trimmed by 4 bases and J by 6 bases, leaving 17 bases between them. CDR1 is SGHRS and CDR2 is YFSETQ in the germline V gene. The CDR3 has 15 amino acids. As DNA, the CDR3 is TGCGCCAGCAGCCCACTCCCAGACGGTGCCAATGAGCAGTTCTTC. Translation: CASSPLPDGANEQFF.

There are many counts of this clonotype. The chain recombines TRBV18 with TRBJ1-3; unclear D gene. CDR1 KGHSH and CDR2 LQKENI come from the germline V gene. This CDR3 comprises 13 residues. V was cut by 4 bases and J by 8 bases, with 12 bases left in between. The CDR3 spells CASSRADGHTIYF. CDR3 coding DNA: TGTGCCAGCTCACGGGCAGACGGACACACCATATATTTT.

Many counts were recorded for this clonotype. The chain joins TRBV27 to TRBJ2-7; D tentatively reads TRBD1 or TRBD2 (7 bases each). Trimming shortened V by 8 bases and J by 0 bases, and 14 bases separated the two germline ends. Per the germline V gene, CDR1 is MNHEY and CDR2 is SMNVEV (reference sequence). The CDR3 totals 14 residues. CDR3 DNA: TGTGCCAGCGCCCAGGGGGGGGCCTCCTACGAGCAGTACTTC. This encodes CASAQGGASYEQYF.

In its sample, this clonotype was seen a few times. J is TRBJ2-1 and V is TRBV2; 13 bases fit TRBD2. Germline CDR1 is SNHLY and CDR2 is FYNNEI. V shed 8 bases and J 5 bases; nucleotides not matched to a gene: 3. The CDR3 covers 14 residues. The CDR3 region is CASRTSGGHNEQFF. Written as DNA, the CDR3 is TGTGCCAGCCGGACTAGCGGGGGCCACAATGAGCAGTTCTTC.

V is TRBV6-5 and J is TRBJ2-4, with 14 bases matching TRBD2. The closer fit of TRBJ2-1 to the DNA end suggests the J call may be wrong. The germline gives CDR1 MNHEY, CDR2 SVGAGI. This CDR3 contains 17 residues. The CDR3 coding sequence is TGTGCCAGCAGTTACTCCGCCGGGACTAGCGGGAGAGGTGAGCAGTTCTTC. It specifies CASSYSAGTSGRGEQFF.

Note on this clonotype: Only one base separates this from a far larger clonotype, so it likely reflects a read error. J is TRBJ1-6 and V is TRBV28, with D possibly TRBD1 on 5 matching bases. Germline V gene data show CDR1 as MDHEN and CDR2 as SYDVKM. V was shortened by 5 bases and J by 5 bases, with 13 bases between the two germline ends. The CDR3 is 15 residues long. The CDR3 DNA reads TGTGCCAGCAGTGAAATGGGACCCAATAATTCACCCCTCCACTTT. This encodes CASSEMGPNNSPLHF.